The present entry profiles one T cell receptor beta chain with its context. Its antigen is currently not known. Base qualities were left out, and no much larger clone turns up one base away. The CDR3 regions of human TCRbeta chains were analyzed by immunosequencing. Per the authors' processing: TCRs in the repertoires were compared against a reference library of SARS-CoV-2-specific TCRs that had been generated with the MIRA antigen-specificity platform. Breadth was defined as the fraction of unique TCRs that were SARS-CoV-2-associated. Depth was defined as the fraction of total T cells that were SARS-CoV-2-associated. Using the MIRA data, every spike-specific TCR was mapped to the spike region that the TCR reacted to and assigned to either a CD4 or a CD8 class. Log10-transformed breadth and depth values were compared by one-way ANOVA with Sidak's multiple comparisons tests. TCRdb stores this immuneACCESS table with in-frame sequences only. Part of the clones is absent; in the studies checked, under half of the shortfall reflects unresolved V genes, and no reason is known for the rest. The V and J calls and clone size were taken over from that table, and D and trimming were inferred from the DNA. The sample table contains approximately 90,000 clones; only one count was recorded for 90% of them. Of the sample, approximately 9.1% is held by the ten largest clones.

What this sample's time point label stands for: baseline before first vaccination. Vaccinee samples were obtained from the UK trials COV001 and COV002, which included a single-blind randomized controlled phase 2/3 trial of AZD1222 (ChAdOx1 nCoV-19) in healthy adults. For TCRbeta chain sequencing, PBMC samples from trial participants were taken at day 0 and at day 28 after the second dose. The CDR3 measures 15 amino acids from cysteine to phenylalanine. Solely the CDR3 DNA is kept, with 45 bases framed from the first base. The germline V gene supplies CDR1 SGHTA and CDR2 FQGTGA. The V end loses 5 bases and the J end loses 0 bases, and a stretch of 13 bases separates them. This sample is part of a study of T cell responses to AZD1222 COVID-19 vaccine (dated by TCRdb to about 2021). At the level of the whole study: AZD1222 recipients whose second dose came at about 4 weeks and those whose second dose came at about 12 weeks were combined into one group, since spike-specific TCR depth and breadth did not differ between the two schedules. TCR sequencing was performed for 230 to 250 trial participants, of whom around 200 were given two doses of AZD1222 and around 26 were given two doses of MenACWY control vaccine. Trial participants were enrolled into age subgroups of 18-55, 56-69 and 70-plus years, which contained around 140, 26 and 57 TCR-sequenced participants, respectively. Results the study describes overall, beyond this receptor: Participants were mostly white British and included more females than males, and it was suggested by the authors that clonal diversity may have been underestimated. Reportedly, close to half of the unique spike-specific TCRs recognized epitopes lying outside the regions that are mutated in the B.1.351 and B.1.1.7 variants. The 56-69-year group was small, and its depth increase did not reach significance, likely because of low power. Because no samples from the day 14 peak response were available, repertoires could be characterized only after the peak T cell response. Conclusions about previously exposed vaccinees were limited because only six AZD1222 recipients were SARS-CoV-2 seropositive at baseline. The whole spike protein was spanned by vaccine-associated CD4 TCRs, and dominant responses were seen in regions 160-218 and 743-854. After two AZD1222 doses, both the breadth and the depth of spike-specific TCRs were significantly higher than at day 0 and than in MenACWY recipients.

This chain is built from TRBV7-3 and TRBJ1-1; the D segment could be TRBD1, given 5 matching bases. The material was peripheral blood, obtained on day 0 of AZD1222 vaccination. The clonotype originates from an adult in good health. The CDR3 protein is CASSPTSTVNTEAFF. The nucleotide sequence reads as follows: TGTGCCAGCAGCCCCACATCGACAGTGAACACTGAAGCTTTCTTT.